The 10 T cell receptor beta chains below all came from one sample that was sequenced in a study of TIL therapy for anti-PD-1-resistant metastatic lung cancer. The time point is: pre-treatment sample, taken before nivolumab and TIL therapy. The libraries were made with immunoSEQ v3. Data came from immunoSEQ multiplex PCR; TCRdb stores just in-frame clones and leaves some out. Among approximately 45,000 clones listed, about 80% were seen once. The starting material was blood, obtained at baseline. The receptors come from a man between 65 and 85 years old with non-small cell lung cancer.

V usage is TRBV10-3 and J usage is TRBJ2-3; 8 bases line up with TRBD2. Unmatched junction bases numbered 8, after V lost 2 bases and J lost 4 bases. This CDR3 comprises 16 residues. Germline values: CDR1 ENHRY, CDR2 SYGVKD. The DNA of the CDR3 is TGTGCCATCAGTGAGACCGGGACTAGGAGCTCAGATACGCAGTATTTT. Translated: CAISETGTRSSDTQYF.

J is TRBJ2-7 and V is TRBV20-1; D may be TRBD1 (5 bases). The V gene lost 4 bases and the J gene lost 8 bases, with 9 bases spanning the gap. The germline V gene has CDR1 DFQATT and CDR2 SNEGSKA (reference sequence). The CDR3 runs to 10 residues. CDR3 residues: CSATGAQQYF. As DNA, the CDR3 is TGCAGTGCTACTGGGGCTCAGCAGTACTTC.

The gene calls are TRBV7-7 and TRBJ2-7; D is tentatively TRBD1 or TRBD2 (5 bases each). CDR1 and CDR2 (germline): SSHAT, FNYEAQ (reference sequence). V was trimmed by 5 bases and J by 2 bases, leaving 16 bases between them. CDR3 size: 15 residues. This CDR3 is CASSPVGVRAYEQYF. The DNA for the CDR3 is TGTGCCAGCAGCCCGGTGGGGGTCAGAGCCTACGAGCAGTACTTC.

The chain uses TRBV21-1 and TRBJ2-1; the table's D gene call, TRBD2, was not cross checked with the DNA. TRBV21-1 is noted as a pseudogene. CDR3 length: 15 amino acids. CDR3 residues: CASSKVLASYNEQFF. The CDR3 DNA reads as TGTGCCAGCAGCAAAGTACTAGCGAGTTACAATGAGCAGTTCTTC.

The V call is TRBV5-1, the J call TRBJ1-1; 7 bases match TRBD1. The CDR3 consists of 14 residues. In germline, CDR1 is SGHRS, CDR2 YFSETQ. Trimming took 2 bases from V and 1 from J; bases not matched to a gene: 2. CDR3 sequence (DNA): TGCGCCAGCAGCTTAGAGGGGGCGAACACTGAAGCTTTCTTT. Amino acids: CASSLEGANTEAFF.

The chain is built from TRBV7-6 and TRBJ1-4; D remains unclear. Between the trimmed V and J ends, which lost 1 base and 0 bases, there was a span of 3 bases. Per the germline V gene, CDR1 is SGHVS and CDR2 is FNYEAQ. This CDR3 has 14 residues. In nucleotides, the CDR3 is TGTGCCAGCAGCTTAGGTGCAACTAATGAAAAACTGTTTTTT. Its translation is CASSLGATNEKLFF.

V gene TRBV19 combines with J gene TRBJ2-3; 7 nucleotides agree with TRBD1. The V segment lost 7 bases and the J segment 3 bases; nucleotides outside the gene matches: 7. The germline V gene has CDR1 LNHDA and CDR2 SQIVND (reference sequence). The CDR3 is made up of 14 amino acids. The CDR3 reads CASTWTGRTDTQYF. The CDR3 nucleotides are TGTGCCAGTACTTGGACAGGAAGGACAGATACGCAGTATTTT.

The chain uses TRBV7-9 and TRBJ2-4; maybe TRBD2 (6 bases). The germline CDR1 and CDR2 sequences are SEHNR and FQNEAQ (reference sequence). V was cut by 5 bases and J by 1 base, with 15 bases left in between. The CDR3 spans 16 residues. The CDR3 spells CASSDRDFAAKNIQYF. Here the CDR3 DNA reads TGTGCCAGCAGCGACCGGGACTTTGCTGCCAAAAACATTCAGTACTTC.

This clone was observed a single time. V and J are TRBV1 and TRBJ2-3. TRBV1 is termed a pseudogene. The CDR3 extends over 17 amino acids. The CDR3, as DNA: TGCACCAGCAGCCTCCGAGGGGCCATGCCACGCACCGATACGCAGTATTTT. It is translated as CTSSLRGAMPRTDTQYF.

The chain combines TRBV21-1 with TRBJ1-4. TRBV21-1 is deemed a pseudogene. The CDR3 loop spans 15 amino acids. In DNA, the CDR3 is TGTGCCAGCAGCAAAGAGAGAAGGGATGGTGAAAAACTGTTTTTT. Translated, it gives CASSKERRDGEKLFF.